The 18 T cell receptor beta chains below all came from one sample that was sequenced in a study of somatic mutations in cytotoxic T cells in rheumatoid arthritis. The table came from immunoSEQ multiplex PCR; TCRdb's copy has only in-frame clones and leaves some out. The table includes 21,000 or so clones, more than 80% detected once. Sequenced material: CD8+ T cells sorted from blood. The source of these receptors is an adult with rheumatoid arthritis.

V and J are TRBV6-1 and TRBJ2-1; 7 bases align to TRBD2. The V and J ends lost 8 bases and 9 bases, in that order; junction bases with no gene match: 13. The CDR3 sequence is 14 residues long. Germline assignment: CDR1 MNHNS and CDR2 SASEGT. The CDR3 spells CASDGGDGGSEQFF. The CDR3 DNA follows: TGTGCCAGCGATGGGGGGGACGGGGGTAGTGAGCAGTTCTTC.

The chain recombines TRBV27 with TRBJ1-2, with 12 bases fitting TRBD1. Trimming at V came to 0 bases and at J to 4 bases, leaving 3 bases not matched to a gene. The CDR3 covers 16 residues. The germline V gene has CDR1 MNHEY and CDR2 SMNVEV (reference sequence). CDR3 sequence reads: CASSLSGQGAIYGYTF. CDR3 bases: TGTGCCAGCAGTTTATCGGGACAGGGGGCCATCTATGGCTACACCTTC.

This sequence joins TRBV27 and TRBJ1-2; no clear D. V gave up 6 bases and J gave up 6 bases, with 14 bases separating them. The germline V gene encodes CDR1 MNHEY and CDR2 SMNVEV (reference sequence). The CDR3 is made up of 13 amino acids. The CDR3 DNA sequence: TGTGCCAGCAGCTGGGGAGGAGCAAATGGCTACACCTTC. Translated: CASSWGGANGYTF.

The rearrangement uses TRBV7-8 and TRBJ2-2; D ambiguous. This CDR3 is built from 17 residues. The V gene's germline CDR1 is SGHVS and CDR2 FQNEAQ. The V gene lost 3 bases and the J gene lost 3 bases, with 17 bases spanning the gap. The CDR3 DNA is TGTGCCAGCAGCTTCCCGGCCCTGGCCATTTACACCGGGGAGCTGTTTTTT. Amino acids: CASSFPALAIYTGELFF.

This clone appeared a few times. The genes are TRBV11-3 and TRBJ2-7, with a weak D call TRBD2 (6 bases). Germline V gene lookup returns CDR1 SGHNT and CDR2 YENEEA. The V end was cut by 5 bases, the J end by 3 bases, with 11 bases between. The CDR3 runs to 13 residues. The CDR3 region is CASSPRGRYEQYF. The CDR3 DNA is TGTGCCAGCAGCCCGCGGGGACGCTACGAGCAGTACTTC.

This clone was seen a single time. The chain links TRBV5-1 to TRBJ2-3; TRBD2 matches 11 bases. From germline, CDR1 is SGHRS and CDR2 YFSETQ. The ends lost 3 bases at V and 0 bases at J; junction bases unmatched: 3. The CDR3 is made up of 16 amino acids. The CDR3: CASSSSGGPSTDTQYF. The CDR3 region has the DNA TGCGCCAGCAGCTCTAGCGGGGGGCCCAGCACAGATACGCAGTATTTT.

The V and J genes are TRBV4-1 and TRBJ2-5; D unclear. The CDR3 extends over 13 amino acids. The V and J ends lost 2 bases and 5 bases respectively, with 9 bases between them. Germline V lookup: CDR1 MGHRA, CDR2 YSYEKL. CDR3 sequence reads: CASSQRWKETQYF. For the CDR3, the DNA is TGCGCCAGCAGCCAAAGGTGGAAGGAGACCCAGTACTTC.

The sample holds a few counts of this clone. This chain joins TRBV4-3 and TRBJ1-5; D remains ambiguous. This CDR3 contains 15 residues. Germline V gene data show CDR1 as LGHNA and CDR2 as YSLEER. V lost 1 base and J 1 base, leaving 8 bases between the germline ends. The CDR3 spells CASSQVVGSNQPQHF. The CDR3 DNA is TGCGCCAGCAGCCAAGTGGTAGGGAGCAATCAGCCCCAGCATTTT.

The chain employs TRBV7-9 and TRBJ1-1; D is unclear. Trimming took off 1 base at V and 1 base at J, with 1 base between the two ends. CDR1 and CDR2 (germline): SEHNR, FQNEAQ (reference sequence). This CDR3 region has 12 residues. The CDR3 nucleotides read TGTGCCAGCAGCTTAGAGAACACTGAAGCTTTCTTT. It encodes CASSLENTEAFF.

Concerning this clone: Other DNA sequences from this sample encode an identical CDR3 as well. The chain recombines TRBV6-5 with TRBJ1-4; D not certain. CDR3 length equals 14 residues. Per the germline V gene, CDR1 is MNHEY and CDR2 is SVGAGI. V lost 2 bases and J 0 bases, leaving 4 bases between the germline ends. CDR3 protein: CASSYGTTNEKLFF. CDR3 sequence (DNA): TGTGCCAGCAGTTACGGGACAACTAATGAAAAACTGTTTTTT.

This clone was recorded once. V is TRBV19 and J is TRBJ1-1; maybe TRBD1 (6 bases). The CDR3 contains 15 residues. Trimming cost V 5 bases and J 5 bases, with 18 bases left between them. The germline V gene has CDR1 LNHDA and CDR2 SQIVND (reference sequence). CDR3 nucleotides: TGTGCCAGTAGTTTCCGGGACAAACGGCGGACTGAAGCTTTCTTT. It is translated as CASSFRDKRRTEAFF.

The J gene is TRBJ2-7, the V gene TRBV2, with 7 bases lining up with TRBD2. The junction had 4 bases not matched to a gene; V was cut back by 8 bases and J by 6 bases. Germline assignment: CDR1 SNHLY and CDR2 FYNNEI. The CDR3 loop spans 11 amino acids. CDR3 sequence: CASGWEGEQYF. The CDR3 nucleotides read TGTGCCAGCGGGTGGGAGGGCGAGCAGTACTTC.

The V call is TRBV5-6, the J call TRBJ2-5; a possible D gene is TRBD2 (5 bases). Germline V gene lookup returns CDR1 SGHDT and CDR2 YYEEEE. The CDR3 is 13 residues long. The V end was cut by 3 bases, the J end by 5 bases, with 11 bases between. CDR3 DNA sequence: TGTGCCAGCAGCTCTCTAGCTACGGAGACCCAGTACTTC. Translation: CASSSLATETQYF. Full variable domain (rest looked up from reference TRBV5-6 and TRBJ2-5): DAGVTQSPTHLIKTRGQQVTLRCSPKSGHDTVSWYQQALGQGPQFIFQYYEEEERQRGNFPDRFSGHQFPNYSSELNVNALLLGDSALYLCASSSLATETQYFGPGTRLLVL.

This clone occurred once. This chain joins TRBV13 and TRBJ2-1; D tentatively reads TRBD1 or TRBD2 (6 bases each). Germline V gene data show CDR1 as PRHDT and CDR2 as FYEKMQ (reference sequence). V was pared by 2 bases and J by 6 bases, with 14 bases between. The CDR3 is 15 residues long. Written as DNA, the CDR3 is TGTGCCAGCAGCTTAATGCGAGGGGGGCCCAATGAGCAGTTCTTC. Translation: CASSLMRGGPNEQFF.

With respect to this clone: Other DNA sequences of this sample code for an identical CDR3. The chain uses TRBV6-1 and TRBJ2-3, with 11 bases matching TRBD1. V gave up 3 bases and J gave up 4 bases; unmatched junction bases: 0. The length of the CDR3 is 14 residues. CDR1 is MNHNS and CDR2 is SASEGT in the germline V gene. This chain's CDR3 is CASSEGQGADTQYF. DNA for the CDR3: TGTGCCAGCAGTGAGGGACAGGGGGCAGATACGCAGTATTTT.

The V call is TRBV27, the J call TRBJ2-7, with TRBD2 as a possible D gene (5 bases). Germline V gives CDR1 MNHEY, CDR2 SMNVEV (reference sequence). This CDR3 region has 14 residues. V was pared by 7 bases and J by 5 bases, with 18 bases between. The CDR3 loop is CASTRLGEAHEQYF. In nucleotides, the CDR3 is TGTGCCAGCACTCGCCTGGGAGAAGCCCACGAGCAGTACTTC.

The V gene is TRBV19, the J gene TRBJ1-1, with 8 bases aligning to TRBD1. Germline V CDR1 and CDR2: LNHDA, SQIVND (reference sequence). The CDR3 consists of 16 residues. Unmatched junction bases numbered 8, after V lost 5 bases and J lost 0 bases. Written as DNA, the CDR3 is TGTGCCAGTAGTGACGGACAGGGACCTATGAACACTGAAGCTTTCTTT. Residues: CASSDGQGPMNTEAFF.

This clone was detected only once. V usage is TRBV6-4 and J usage is TRBJ2-1, with TRBD2 identical over 9 bases. V lost 3 bases to trimming and J lost 4 bases; unmatched junction nucleotides: 4. Per the germline V gene, CDR1 is MRHNA and CDR2 is SNTAGT. This CDR3 spans 15 amino acids. The CDR3 coding sequence is TGTGCCAGCAGTGAATTAGCGGGGGATTACAATGAGCAGTTCTTC. Translation: CASSELAGDYNEQFF.